This is a list of T cell receptor beta chains from one sample in a study of T cell changes during pregnancy in multiple sclerosis. Profiled with immunoSEQ multiplex PCR; TCRdb holds only in-frame clones, not every one. Among roughly 75,000 clones listed, about 92% were seen once. The sequencing here drew on peripheral blood, taken after pregnancy. These receptors all come from a female donor in good health, enrolled as a control in a pregnancy study. Each CDR3 is given with its conserved first and last residue. Each record gives: J gene, CDR3 length, clone size, D gene, V gene, CDR3 protein, CDR3 DNA. D genes are given only for firm matches. Clone size is not always given. Where it is, it says once, few, many or a class for expanded clones.

TRBJ1-4	13	.	.	TRBV7-9	CASSSASREGMFF	TGTGCCAGCAGCTCAGCCTCGCGGGAAGGGATGTTTTTT
TRBJ1-6	15	.	.	TRBV5-6	CASSLGDRYNSPLHF	TGTGCCAGCAGCTTGGGTGACAGATATAATTCACCCCTCCACTTT
TRBJ1-2	16	.	.	TRBV11-2	CASSPAYGTTNYGYTF	TGTGCCAGCAGCCCAGCTTATGGGACAACTAACTATGGCTACACCTTC
TRBJ1-5	13	once	.	TRBV27	CASSFVSNQPQHF	TGTGCCAGCAGTTTCGTCAGCAATCAGCCCCAGCATTTT
TRBJ1-5	13	.	.	TRBV19	CASRETLDQPQHF	TGTGCCAGTAGGGAGACTTTAGATCAGCCCCAGCATTTT
TRBJ2-6	16	.	.	TRBV7-3	CASSPGGYSGANVLTF	TGTGCCAGCTCCCCGGGGGGCTACTCTGGGGCCAACGTCCTGACTTTC
TRBJ2-2	16	.	.	TRBV6-5	CASSYSTSRGGGELFF	TGTGCCAGCAGTTACTCTACTAGCCGGGGCGGTGGGGAGCTGTTTTTT
TRBJ2-7	14	few	TRBD2	TRBV19	CASSRLAGLSEQYF	TGTGCCAGTAGCCGACTAGCGGGACTGAGTGAGCAGTACTTC
TRBJ2-5	15	.	TRBD2	TRBV5-6	CASSPLAGGPGTQYF	TGTGCCAGCAGCCCACTAGCGGGAGGGCCCGGGACCCAGTACTTC
TRBJ2-5	17	.	TRBD1	TRBV19	CASSIDRLGQGSETQYF	TGTGCCAGTAGTATAGATCGTTTGGGACAGGGGTCGGAGACCCAGTACTTC
TRBJ2-2	14	.	TRBD1	TRBV9	CASTDRVNTGELFF	TGTGCCAGCACAGACAGGGTGAACACCGGGGAGCTGTTTTTT
TRBJ1-1	19	once	.	TRBV27	CASRGHRVSVNRGNTEAFF	TGTGCCAGCAGAGGCCACAGGGTCTCCGTGAATAGAGGGAACACTGAAGCTTTCTTT
TRBJ2-7	18	once	TRBD2	TRBV18	CASSATAASGSLRNEQYF	TGTGCCAGCTCAGCTACGGCGGCTAGCGGGAGTTTAAGGAACGAGCAGTACTTC
TRBJ2-3	16	.	TRBD1	TRBV18	CASSLYAEGQGDTQYF	TGTGCCAGCTCACTCTACGCGGAAGGACAGGGGGATACGCAGTATTTT
TRBJ1-1	12	.	.	TRBV19	CASSPGGTEAFF	TGTGCCAGTAGTCCCGGGGGGACTGAAGCTTTCTTT
TRBJ2-1	14	.	.	TRBV5-1	CASSLEMGLGEQFF	TGCGCCAGCAGCTTGGAGATGGGGCTGGGTGAGCAGTTCTTC
TRBJ1-1	14	.	TRBD1	TRBV6-6	CASSPTGGVTEAFF	TGTGCCAGCAGTCCGACAGGGGGCGTCACTGAAGCTTTCTTT
TRBJ2-7	13	.	TRBD1	TRBV30	CAWSRDRSYEQYF	TGTGCCTGGAGTCGGGACAGGAGTTACGAGCAGTACTTC
TRBJ2-2	16	.	TRBD1	TRBV9	CASSEGQETNTGELFF	TGTGCCAGCAGCGAGGGACAGGAAACGAACACCGGGGAGCTGTTTTTT
TRBJ1-1	13	.	.	TRBV6-5	CASSSRGNTEAFF	TGTGCCAGCAGTAGCAGGGGGAACACTGAAGCTTTCTTT
TRBJ2-7	13	once	.	TRBV28	CASSLAQGYEQYF	TGTGCCAGCAGTTTAGCACAGGGCTACGAGCAGTACTTC
TRBJ2-2	15	.	TRBD2	TRBV9	CASSSTSGGTGELFF	TGTGCCAGCAGCAGTACTAGCGGGGGAACCGGGGAGCTGTTTTTT
TRBJ2-7	14	.	.	TRBV10-2	CASSDGSETYEQYF	TGCGCCAGCAGTGATGGCAGCGAGACCTACGAGCAGTACTTC
TRBJ2-3	14	.	TRBD1	TRBV7-2	CASSSQGQGDTQYF	TGTGCCAGCAGCTCACAGGGGCAGGGAGATACGCAGTATTTT
TRBJ2-3	16	.	TRBD2	TRBV27	CASSFGAGGGPDTQYF	TGTGCCAGCAGTTTCGGAGCGGGAGGGGGCCCAGATACGCAGTATTTT
TRBJ2-3	17	.	TRBD2	TRBV9	CASSVETGGPSTDTQYF	TGTGCCAGCAGCGTAGAGACGGGAGGGCCAAGCACAGATACGCAGTATTTT
TRBJ2-1	14	.	.	TRBV7-9	CASSLGLDYNEQFF	TGTGCCAGCAGCTTGGGACTTGACTACAATGAGCAGTTCTTC
TRBJ2-4	16	.	.	TRBV21-1	CASSKVSRGTKNIQYF	TGTGCCAGCAGCAAAGTGAGCAGAGGTACCAAAAACATTCAGTACTTC
TRBJ2-5	14	.	.	TRBV5-6	CASSLVQGQETQYF	TGTGCCAGCAGCTTAGTACAGGGCCAAGAGACCCAGTACTTC
TRBJ2-5	15	.	TRBD2	TRBV2	CASTPLGGGGETQYF	TGTGCCAGCACCCCTCTCGGCGGGGGGGGAGAGACCCAGTACTTC
TRBJ2-1	16	.	TRBD2	TRBV4-3	CASSQALAGGYNEQFF	TGCGCCAGCAGCCAAGCACTAGCGGGGGGTTACAATGAGCAGTTCTTC
TRBJ2-3	13	.	TRBD2	TRBV6-5	CASSLAGADTQYF	TGTGCCAGCAGTTTGGCGGGGGCAGATACGCAGTATTTT
TRBJ2-1	15	.	TRBD2	TRBV6-6	CASSYGLAGDNEQFF	TGTGCCAGCAGTTACGGGCTAGCGGGGGACAATGAGCAGTTCTTC
TRBJ2-2	16	.	TRBD2	TRBV9	CASSVEQGGYTGELFF	TGTGCCAGCAGCGTAGAGCAGGGAGGGTACACCGGGGAGCTGTTTTTT
TRBJ2-2	16	.	.	TRBV7-3	CASSLQAIANTGELFF	TGTGCCAGCAGCTTACAAGCTATCGCGAACACCGGGGAGCTGTTTTTT
TRBJ1-2	16	.	TRBD1	TRBV5-6	CASSPRLQGAGYGYTF	TGTGCCAGCAGCCCGAGGCTACAGGGGGCAGGGTATGGCTACACCTTC
TRBJ1-1	14	.	.	TRBV7-9	CASSLSGVNTEAFF	TGTGCCAGCAGCTTATCAGGGGTGAACACTGAAGCTTTCTTT
TRBJ1-4	12	.	.	TRBV27	CASADRNEKLFF	TGTGCCAGCGCGGACAGAAATGAAAAACTGTTTTTT
TRBJ2-5	15	once	.	TRBV28	CASSLPQTRGETQYF	TGTGCCAGCAGTTTACCTCAAACCCGAGGAGAGACCCAGTACTTC
TRBJ2-1	18	.	TRBD2	TRBV19	CASSIRLAGGPIYNEQFF	TGTGCCAGTAGTATCCGCCTAGCGGGAGGGCCAATATACAATGAGCAGTTCTTC
TRBJ2-5	12	once	TRBD2	TRBV29-1	CSGGGGQETQYF	TGCAGCGGGGGGGGAGGACAAGAGACCCAGTACTTC
TRBJ1-4	14	.	.	TRBV5-1	CASSPRATNEKLFF	TGCGCCAGCAGCCCCCGGGCAACTAATGAAAAACTGTTTTTT
TRBJ2-1	16	once	TRBD2	TRBV4-1	CASSQGPSGGNNEQFF	TGCGCCAGCAGCCAAGGTCCCAGCGGGGGGAACAATGAGCAGTTCTTC
TRBJ2-7	13	.	.	TRBV19	CASRPAGSDEQYF	TGTGCCAGCAGACCCGCCGGGAGCGACGAGCAGTACTTC
TRBJ2-1	15	.	TRBD2	TRBV11-1	CASSGRLAGVNEQFF	TGTGCCAGCAGCGGTAGACTAGCGGGAGTTAATGAGCAGTTCTTC
TRBJ1-2	14	.	.	TRBV29-1	CSVDGGGGDYGYTF	TGCAGCGTTGATGGTGGAGGGGGGGACTATGGCTACACCTTC
TRBJ2-1	13	.	.	TRBV30	CTWINTGDNEQFF	TGTACCTGGATAAATACGGGGGACAATGAGCAGTTCTTC
TRBJ1-2	14	once	.	TRBV6-4	CASSVTAENYGYTF	TGTGCCAGCAGTGTTACAGCCGAGAACTATGGCTACACCTTC
TRBJ2-1	15	once	TRBD2	TRBV11-1	CASSTTSGGRGEQFF	TGTGCCAGCAGCACCACTAGCGGAGGACGTGGTGAGCAGTTCTTC
TRBJ2-5	17	.	TRBD2	TRBV9	CASSRYGIAGGQETQYF	TGTGCCAGCAGCCGCTACGGGATAGCGGGGGGGCAAGAGACCCAGTACTTC
TRBJ2-3	17	.	TRBD2	TRBV7-3	CASSPRPSGGTTDTQYF	TGTGCCAGCAGCCCGAGACCAAGCGGGGGGACCACAGATACGCAGTATTTT
TRBJ2-5	16	.	.	TRBV7-2	CASSPRRTLSQETQYF	TGTGCCAGCAGCCCGCGCCGAACCCTTTCCCAAGAGACCCAGTACTTC
TRBJ1-4	15	.	.	TRBV7-2	CASSLRLGRGEKLFF	TGTGCCAGCAGCTTACGCTTGGGGAGGGGAGAAAAACTGTTTTTT
TRBJ2-7	14	.	.	TRBV10-3	CAIMGAVGTYEQYF	TGTGCCATTATGGGGGCAGTCGGTACCTACGAGCAGTACTTC
TRBJ2-2	16	once	TRBD1	TRBV7-9	CASSLGTGKYTGELFF	TGTGCCAGCAGCTTAGGGACAGGGAAGTACACCGGGGAGCTGTTTTTT
TRBJ2-7	15	.	TRBD1	TRBV5-5	CASSTSTGAAYEQYF	TGTGCCAGCAGCACTTCGACAGGGGCAGCCTACGAGCAGTACTTC
TRBJ1-2	13	once	.	TRBV18	CASSPDSNYGYTF	TGTGCCAGCTCACCGGACAGTAACTATGGCTACACCTTC
TRBJ2-2	15	.	.	TRBV18	CASSRQGGNTGELFF	TGTGCCAGCTCTCGGCAAGGGGGTAACACCGGGGAGCTGTTTTTT
TRBJ1-1	14	.	TRBD1	TRBV4-2	CASSRAGTGAEAFF	TGTGCCAGCAGCCGTGCCGGGACAGGCGCGGAAGCTTTCTTT